This is a list of T cell receptor beta chains from one sample in a study of T cell repertoires in cytomegalovirus infection. Using its own MiXCR run on the reads, TCRdb lists one record per CDR3 protein. The table lists approximately 170,000 distinct CDR3 sequences, roughly 18% of them singletons. Sequenced sample: CD8+ T cells from PBMCs. These receptors all come from a human donor in good health (CMV status not recorded). Some clones in this sample may be carry-over from other donors' samples. The CDR3 runs from the conserved cysteine through the conserved F or W.

V gene | CDR3 protein
TRBV6-5 | CASSSGFVAAKNIQYF
TRBV25-1 | CASTDTASGVGANVLTF
TRBV7-2 | CASSLRDRKLFSGANVLTF
TRBV20-1 | CSARTTSGTKETQYF
TRBV7-9 | CASSTTGGNEQFF
TRBV7-8 | CASSGGYSSYNEQFF
TRBV7-8 | CASSSTSGGWKDTQYF
TRBV7-9 | CASSPQAGTSSSSSYNEQFF
TRBV15 | CATSVDNYNEQFF
TRBV6-2/TRBV6-3 | CASGTRYYEQFF
TRBV2 | CASTAGVGGSYNEQFF
TRBV5-5 | CASSLGTVRNEQFF
TRBV20-1 | CSARDALQGLPGELFF
TRBV7-2 | CASSPSDAKSANTGELFF
TRBV6-2/TRBV6-3 | CASSYQGYYEQYF
TRBV14 | CASSQGGVGYTF
TRBV29-1 | CSGLTGTGETQYF
TRBV6-1 | CASSHTPEAFF
TRBV6-2/TRBV6-3 | CASSYFSLPGTDTQYF
TRBV29-1 | CSVDPTDRDGYTF
TRBV7-8 | CASSLGTVYEQYF
TRBV28 | CASSFLGSPGELFF
TRBV28 | CASTLTSGSPYEQYF
TRBV6-2/TRBV6-3 | CASSPPPGSYEQYF
TRBV3-1 | CASSQDIGGRAGQPQHF
TRBV19 | CAIQTGGSEQFF
TRBV11-2 | CASSRTGVITDTQYF
TRBV7-8 | CASSSVRDRGGWWNTEAFF
TRBV11-2 | CASSRGPDNEQFF
TRBV7-8 | CASSFPLDRVDTDTQYF
TRBV19 | CASKIAGGTYNEQFF
TRBV7-2 | CASSFPGGTQPQHF
TRBV6-2/TRBV6-3 | CASSYHSASRRVYEQYF
TRBV2 | CASRDPKDIQYF
TRBV6-2/TRBV6-3 | CASTSVAGTTLGDTQYF
TRBV12-3/TRBV12-4 | CASSGAATYEQYF
TRBV15 | CATSRDTRNEQFF
TRBV27 | CANSRTTYNEQFF
TRBV7-8 | CALGAGIQETQYF
TRBV28 | CASSSLAGAAYNEQFF
TRBV7-9 | CASSLGGGGYGYTF
TRBV5-5 | CASSKRLGTDTQYF